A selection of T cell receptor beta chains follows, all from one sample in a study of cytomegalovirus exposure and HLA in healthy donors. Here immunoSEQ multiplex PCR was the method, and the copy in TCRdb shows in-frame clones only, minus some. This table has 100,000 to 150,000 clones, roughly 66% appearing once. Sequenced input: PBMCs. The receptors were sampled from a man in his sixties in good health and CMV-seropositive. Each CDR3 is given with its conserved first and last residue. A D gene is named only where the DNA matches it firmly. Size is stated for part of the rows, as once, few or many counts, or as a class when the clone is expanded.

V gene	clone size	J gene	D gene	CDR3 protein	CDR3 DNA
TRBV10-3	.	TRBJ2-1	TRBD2	CAISESPGLGYEQFF	TGTGCCATCAGTGAGTCCCCCGGACTAGGATATGAGCAGTTCTTC
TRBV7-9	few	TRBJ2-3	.	CASSFRQSTDTQYF	TGTGCCAGCAGCTTTCGACAGAGCACAGATACGCAGTATTTT
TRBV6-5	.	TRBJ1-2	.	CASRPRRGEYGYTF	TGTGCCAGCAGGCCCCGACGGGGAGAATATGGCTACACCTTC
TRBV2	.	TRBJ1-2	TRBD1	CASSGRGRPYGYTF	TGTGCCAGCAGTGGTAGGGGGCGTCCCTATGGCTACACCTTC
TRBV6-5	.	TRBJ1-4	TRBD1	CASSLGTGSSEKLFF	TGTGCCAGCAGCCTCGGGACAGGGAGTAGTGAAAAACTGTTTTTT
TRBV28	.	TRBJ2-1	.	CASSSPGYNEQFF	TGTGCCAGCAGTAGCCCAGGGTACAATGAGCAGTTCTTC
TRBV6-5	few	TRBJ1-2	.	CASTQGSVYGYTF	TGTGCCAGCACCCAGGGTAGTGTCTATGGCTACACCTTC
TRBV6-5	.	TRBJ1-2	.	CASSYDGGRPERGYTF	TGTGCCAGCAGTTACGACGGGGGAAGGCCCGAGAGGGGCTACACCTTC
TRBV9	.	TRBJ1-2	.	CASSVDQEAYYGYTF	TGTGCCAGCAGCGTAGATCAGGAAGCCTATTATGGCTACACCTTC
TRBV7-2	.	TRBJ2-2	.	CASSFAGGTGELFF	TGTGCCAGCAGCTTCGCAGGGGGGACCGGGGAGCTGTTTTTT
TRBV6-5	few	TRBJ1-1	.	CASFRHNTEAFF	TGTGCCAGCTTTAGACATAACACTGAAGCTTTCTTT
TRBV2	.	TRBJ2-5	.	CASSEQRETQYF	TGTGCCAGCAGTGAACAGCGAGAGACCCAGTACTTC
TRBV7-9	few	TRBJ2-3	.	CASSFPFRADTQYF	TGTGCCAGCAGCTTTCCCTTCCGGGCAGATACGCAGTATTTT
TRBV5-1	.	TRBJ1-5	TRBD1	CASSWTGEGNQPQHF	TGCGCCAGCAGCTGGACAGGGGAGGGTAATCAGCCCCAGCATTTT
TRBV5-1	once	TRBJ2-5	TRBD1	CASSYQGASETQYF	TGCGCCAGCAGCTACCAGGGGGCTAGTGAGACCCAGTACTTC
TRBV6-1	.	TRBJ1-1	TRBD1	CASSYQGALDTEAFF	TGTGCCAGCAGCTACCAGGGGGCGCTGGACACTGAAGCTTTCTTT
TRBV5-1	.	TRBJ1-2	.	CASSLERGNGGYTF	TGCGCCAGCAGCTTGGAAAGGGGGAACGGTGGCTACACCTTC
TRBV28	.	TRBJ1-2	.	CASSSIGTGLIYGYTF	TGTGCCAGCAGCTCTATTGGTACAGGCCTAATCTATGGCTACACCTTC
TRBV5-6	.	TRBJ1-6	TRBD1	CASSPGTGLSSPLHF	TGTGCCAGCAGCCCCGGGACAGGGTTATCCTCACCCCTCCACTTT
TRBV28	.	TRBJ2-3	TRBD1	CASTDETGVGTDTQYF	TGTGCCAGCACCGATGAGACAGGGGTAGGCACAGATACGCAGTATTTT
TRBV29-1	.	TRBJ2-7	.	CSVVGRTAPYEQYF	TGCAGCGTTGTGGGACGGACAGCACCCTACGAGCAGTACTTC
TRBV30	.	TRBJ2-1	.	CAWGDLMNEQFF	TGTGCCTGGGGGGACTTGATGAATGAGCAGTTCTTC
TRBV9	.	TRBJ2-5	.	CASSPQLQGMETQYF	TGTGCCAGCAGCCCCCAGCTACAGGGAATGGAGACCCAGTACTTC
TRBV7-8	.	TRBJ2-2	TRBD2	CASSFRRLAGNTGELFF	TGTGCCAGCAGTTTCCGCCGACTAGCGGGGAACACCGGGGAGCTGTTTTTT
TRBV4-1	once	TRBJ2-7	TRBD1	CASSQYGPGQAAKGEFYEQYF	TGCGCCAGCAGCCAATACGGACCGGGACAGGCCGCTAAGGGGGAGTTCTACGAGCAGTACTTC
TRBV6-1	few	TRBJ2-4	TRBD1	CASSTGGLQNIQYF	TGTGCCAGCTCCACAGGGGGGCTCCAAAACATTCAGTACTTC
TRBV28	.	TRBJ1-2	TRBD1	CASSFSGGYGYTF	TGTGCCAGCAGTTTCTCAGGGGGTTATGGCTACACCTTC
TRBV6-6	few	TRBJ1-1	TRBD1	CASSSAGQGNTEAFF	TGTGCCAGCAGCTCGGCGGGACAGGGGAACACTGAAGCTTTCTTT
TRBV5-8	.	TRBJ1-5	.	CASSLGAGQFISNQPQHF	TGTGCCAGCAGCTTGGGGGCAGGGCAGTTTATTAGCAATCAGCCCCAGCATTTT
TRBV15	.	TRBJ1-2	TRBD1	CATSPPGQGYGYTF	TGTGCCACCTCCCCCCCGGGACAGGGTTATGGCTACACCTTC
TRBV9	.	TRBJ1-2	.	CASSVADGGIYGYTF	TGTGCCAGCAGCGTAGCTGACGGCGGGATCTATGGCTACACCTTC
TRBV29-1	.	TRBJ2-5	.	CSAKPQGHETQYF	TGCAGCGCAAAACCACAGGGACACGAGACCCAGTACTTC
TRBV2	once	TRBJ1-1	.	CASRVTREAFF	TGTGCCAGCAGGGTGACCAGGGAAGCTTTCTTT
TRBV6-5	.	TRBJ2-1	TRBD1	CASSSTGGEQFF	TGTGCCAGCAGTTCCACAGGGGGCGAGCAGTTCTTC
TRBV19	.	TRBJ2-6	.	CASSIYSGANVLTF	TGTGCCAGTAGTATCTACTCTGGGGCCAACGTCCTGACTTTC
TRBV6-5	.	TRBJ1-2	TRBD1	CASSGTGRGYTF	TGTGCCAGCAGCGGGACAGGACGCGGCTACACCTTC
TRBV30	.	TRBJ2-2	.	CAWTPGGQSWSGELFF	TGTGCCTGGACCCCCGGGGGTCAATCATGGTCCGGGGAGCTGTTTTTT
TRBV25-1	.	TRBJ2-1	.	CASSFGSSYNEQFF	TGTGCCAGCAGCTTTGGCAGTTCCTACAATGAGCAGTTCTTC
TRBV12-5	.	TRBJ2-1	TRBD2	CASGKGLAGNEQFF	TGTGCTAGTGGCAAAGGACTAGCGGGAAATGAGCAGTTCTTC
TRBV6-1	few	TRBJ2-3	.	CASSDRLPVDTQYF	TGTGCCAGCAGTGACAGACTACCAGTAGATACGCAGTATTTT
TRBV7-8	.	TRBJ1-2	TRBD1	CASSLESRTGAYGYTF	TGTGCCAGCAGCCTAGAATCCCGGACAGGGGCGTATGGCTACACCTTC
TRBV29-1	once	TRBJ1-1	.	CSGTEGRTEAFF	TGCAGCGGTACGGAGGGGAGGACTGAAGCTTTCTTT
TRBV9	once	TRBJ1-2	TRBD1	CASSPTTGINYGYTF	TGTGCCAGCAGCCCCACGACAGGGATCAACTATGGCTACACCTTC
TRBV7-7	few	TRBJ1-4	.	CASSLTREENEKLFF	TGTGCTAGCAGCTTAACCAGGGAAGAAAATGAAAAACTGTTTTTT
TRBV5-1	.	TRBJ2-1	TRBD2	CASSPLGSGGAHEQFF	TGCGCCAGCAGCCCCCTGGGGAGCGGGGGGGCCCATGAGCAGTTCTTC
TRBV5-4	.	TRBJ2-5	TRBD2	CASSRPREGETQYF	TGTGCCAGCAGCCGACCCCGGGAGGGGGAGACCCAGTACTTC
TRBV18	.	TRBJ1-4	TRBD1	CASSQGTGDEKLFF	TGTGCCAGCTCACAAGGGACAGGCGATGAAAAACTGTTTTTT
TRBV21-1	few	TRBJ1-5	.	CASSKAARGIWPQHF	TGTGCCAGCAGCAAAGCGGCTCGAGGAATTTGGCCCCAGCATTTT
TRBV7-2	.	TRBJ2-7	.	CASSIRGGVGGYEQYF	TGTGCCAGCAGCATTAGAGGGGGGGTAGGGGGGTACGAGCAGTACTTC
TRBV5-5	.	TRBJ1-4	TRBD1	CASSSGQGGEKLFF	TGTGCCAGCAGTTCCGGACAGGGCGGGGAAAAACTGTTTTTT
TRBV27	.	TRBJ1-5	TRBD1	CASSFDSTGVIRHF	TGTGCCAGCAGTTTCGACTCAACAGGGGTGATTAGGCATTTT
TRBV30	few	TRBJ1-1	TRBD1	CAWSGDSYTEAFF	TGTGCCTGGAGTGGGGACAGTTACACTGAAGCTTTCTTT
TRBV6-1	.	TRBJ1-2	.	CASRRNYGYTF	TGTGCCAGCAGACGGAACTATGGCTACACCTTC
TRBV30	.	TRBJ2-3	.	CASRQQTDTQYF	TGTGCTAGCAGACAGCAAACAGATACGCAGTATTTT
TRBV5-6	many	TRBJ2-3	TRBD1	CASSLGGQGIDTQYF	TGTGCCAGCAGCTTGGGGGGACAGGGGATAGATACGCAGTATTTT